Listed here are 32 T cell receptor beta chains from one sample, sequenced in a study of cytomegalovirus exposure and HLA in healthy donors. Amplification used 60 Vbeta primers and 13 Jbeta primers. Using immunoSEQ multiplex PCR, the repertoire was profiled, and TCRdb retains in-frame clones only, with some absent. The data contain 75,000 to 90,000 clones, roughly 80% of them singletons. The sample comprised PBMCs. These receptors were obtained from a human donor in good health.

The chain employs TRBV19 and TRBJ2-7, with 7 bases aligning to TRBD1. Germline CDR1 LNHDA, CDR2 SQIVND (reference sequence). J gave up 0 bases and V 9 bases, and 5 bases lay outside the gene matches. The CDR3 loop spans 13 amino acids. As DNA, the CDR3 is TGTGCCAGCACGGACAGGCGCTCCTACGAGCAGTACTTC. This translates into CASTDRRSYEQYF.

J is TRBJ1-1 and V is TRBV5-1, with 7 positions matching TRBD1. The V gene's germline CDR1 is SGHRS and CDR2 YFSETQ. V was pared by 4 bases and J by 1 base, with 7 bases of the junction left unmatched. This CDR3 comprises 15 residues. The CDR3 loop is CASSRDRVPNTEAFF. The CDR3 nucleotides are TGCGCCAGCAGCCGAGACAGGGTACCGAACACTGAAGCTTTCTTT.

The CDR3 loop reads CASSQEARSSTKETQYF. CDR3 sequence (DNA): TGCGCCAGCAGCCAAGAAGCTAGGTCATCCACCAAAGAGACCCAGTACTTC. The V gene is TRBV4-3, the J gene TRBJ2-5; D is ambiguous. The CDR3 has 17 residues. Trimming left V 0 bases short and J 3 bases short, with 17 bases between. Per germline, CDR1 LGHNA and CDR2 YSLEER.

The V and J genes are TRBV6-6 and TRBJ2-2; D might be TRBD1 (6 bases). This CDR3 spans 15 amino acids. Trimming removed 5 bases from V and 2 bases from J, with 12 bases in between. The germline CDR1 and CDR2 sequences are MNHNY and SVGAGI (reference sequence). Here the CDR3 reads CASSVWGRNTGELFF. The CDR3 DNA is TGTGCCAGCAGTGTTTGGGGGCGAAACACCGGGGAGCTGTTTTTT.

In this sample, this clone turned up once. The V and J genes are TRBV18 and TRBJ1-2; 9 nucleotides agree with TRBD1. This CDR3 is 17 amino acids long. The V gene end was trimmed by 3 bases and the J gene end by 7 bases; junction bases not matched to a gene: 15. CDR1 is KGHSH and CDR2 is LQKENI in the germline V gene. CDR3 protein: CASSPYTKGQGKVGYTF. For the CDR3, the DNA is TGTGCCAGCTCACCCTACACTAAGGGACAGGGAAAGGTTGGCTACACCTTC.

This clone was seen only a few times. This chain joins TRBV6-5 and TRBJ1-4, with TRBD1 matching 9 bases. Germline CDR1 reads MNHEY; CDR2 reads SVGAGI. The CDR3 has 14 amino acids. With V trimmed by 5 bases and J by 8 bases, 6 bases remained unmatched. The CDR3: CASSLGQGREKLFF. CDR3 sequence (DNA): TGTGCCAGCAGTCTGGGACAGGGACGGGAAAAACTGTTTTTT.

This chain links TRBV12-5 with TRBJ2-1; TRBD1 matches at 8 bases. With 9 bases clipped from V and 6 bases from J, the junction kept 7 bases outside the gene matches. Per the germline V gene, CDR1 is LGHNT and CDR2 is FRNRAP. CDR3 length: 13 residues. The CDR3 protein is CASTGGRGNEQFF. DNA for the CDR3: TGTGCTAGCACAGGGGGTCGAGGCAATGAGCAGTTCTTC.

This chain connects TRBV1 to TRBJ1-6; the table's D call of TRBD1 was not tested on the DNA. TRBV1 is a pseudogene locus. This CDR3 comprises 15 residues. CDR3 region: CTSSQWQGLDSPLHF. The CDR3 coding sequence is TGCACCAGCAGCCAATGGCAGGGTTTGGATTCACCCCTCCACTTT.

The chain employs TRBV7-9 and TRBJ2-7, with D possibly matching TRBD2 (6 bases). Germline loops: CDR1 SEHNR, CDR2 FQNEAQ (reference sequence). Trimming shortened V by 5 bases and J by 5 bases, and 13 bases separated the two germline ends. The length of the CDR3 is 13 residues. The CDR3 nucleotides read TGTGCCAGCAGCCAAGGGAGGTTAGACGAGCAGTACTTC. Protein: CASSQGRLDEQYF.

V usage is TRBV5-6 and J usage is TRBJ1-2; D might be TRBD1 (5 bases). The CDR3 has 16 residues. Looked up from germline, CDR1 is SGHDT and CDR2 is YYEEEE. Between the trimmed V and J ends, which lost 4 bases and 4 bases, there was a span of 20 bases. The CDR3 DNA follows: TGTGCCAGCAGCCTCCCGGGACTACCAAGCCTCTATGGCTACACCTTC. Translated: CASSLPGLPSLYGYTF.

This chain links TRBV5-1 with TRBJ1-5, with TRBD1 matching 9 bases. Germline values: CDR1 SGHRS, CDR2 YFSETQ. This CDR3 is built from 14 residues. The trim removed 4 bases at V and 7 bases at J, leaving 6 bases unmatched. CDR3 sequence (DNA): TGCGCCAGCAGCCGGACAGGGGTCGGACAGCCCCAGCATTTT. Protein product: CASSRTGVGQPQHF.

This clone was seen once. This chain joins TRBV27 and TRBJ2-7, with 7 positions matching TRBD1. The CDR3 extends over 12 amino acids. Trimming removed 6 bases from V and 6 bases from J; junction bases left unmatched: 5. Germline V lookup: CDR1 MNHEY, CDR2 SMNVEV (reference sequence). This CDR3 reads CASRTGLGEQYF. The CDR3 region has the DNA TGTGCCAGCAGGACAGGGCTCGGCGAGCAGTACTTC.

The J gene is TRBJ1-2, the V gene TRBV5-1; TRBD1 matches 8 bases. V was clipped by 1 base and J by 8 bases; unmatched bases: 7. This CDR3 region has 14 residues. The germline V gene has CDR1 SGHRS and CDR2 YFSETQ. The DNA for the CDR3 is TGCGCCAGCAGCTTGTGGACAGGGTCAGAAGGCTACACCTTC. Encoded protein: CASSLWTGSEGYTF. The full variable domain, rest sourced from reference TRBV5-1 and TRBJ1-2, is KAGVTQTPRYLIKTRGQQVTLSCSPISGHRSVSWYQQTPGQGLQFLFEYFSETQRNKGNFPGRFSGRQFSNSRSEMNVSTLELGDSALYLCASSLWTGSEGYTFGSGTRLTVV.

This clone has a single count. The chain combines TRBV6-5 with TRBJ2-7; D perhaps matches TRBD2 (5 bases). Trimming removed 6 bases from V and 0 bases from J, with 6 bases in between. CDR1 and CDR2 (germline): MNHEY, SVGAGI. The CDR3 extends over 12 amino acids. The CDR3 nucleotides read TGTGCCAGCAGGGGGAGCTCCTACGAGCAGTACTTC. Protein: CASRGSSYEQYF.

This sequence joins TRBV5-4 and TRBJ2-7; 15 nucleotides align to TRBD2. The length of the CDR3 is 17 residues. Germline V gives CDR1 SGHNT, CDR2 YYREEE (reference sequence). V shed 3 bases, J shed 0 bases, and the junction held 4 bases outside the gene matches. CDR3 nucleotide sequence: TGTGCCAGCAGCTCAGGGACTAGCGGGGGGTTCTCCTACGAGCAGTACTTC. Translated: CASSSGTSGGFSYEQYF.

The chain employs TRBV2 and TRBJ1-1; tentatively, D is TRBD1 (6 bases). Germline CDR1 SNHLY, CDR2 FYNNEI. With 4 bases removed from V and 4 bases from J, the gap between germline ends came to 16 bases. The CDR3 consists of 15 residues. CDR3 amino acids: CASSARGGGGTEAFF. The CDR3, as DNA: TGTGCCAGCAGTGCGCGAGGAGGGGGGGGCACTGAAGCTTTCTTT. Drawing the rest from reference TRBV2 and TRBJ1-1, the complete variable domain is EPEVTQTPSHQVTQMGQEVILRCVPISNHLYFYWYRQILGQKVEFLVSFYNNEISEKSEIFDDQFSVERPDGSNFTLKIRSTKLEDSAMYFCASSARGGGGTEAFFGQGTRLTVV.

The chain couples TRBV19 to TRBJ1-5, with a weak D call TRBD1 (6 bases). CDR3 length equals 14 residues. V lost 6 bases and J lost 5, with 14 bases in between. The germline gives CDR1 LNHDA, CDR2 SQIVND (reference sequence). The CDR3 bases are TGTGCCAGTAGGGGAAACAGGGACGATCAGCCCCAGCATTTT. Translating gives CASRGNRDDQPQHF.

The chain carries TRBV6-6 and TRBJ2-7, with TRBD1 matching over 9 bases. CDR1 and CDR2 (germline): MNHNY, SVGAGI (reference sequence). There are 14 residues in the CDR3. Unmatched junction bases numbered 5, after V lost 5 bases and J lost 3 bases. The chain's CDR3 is CASSAPGQGYEQYF. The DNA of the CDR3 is TGTGCCAGCAGTGCACCGGGACAGGGCTACGAGCAGTACTTC.

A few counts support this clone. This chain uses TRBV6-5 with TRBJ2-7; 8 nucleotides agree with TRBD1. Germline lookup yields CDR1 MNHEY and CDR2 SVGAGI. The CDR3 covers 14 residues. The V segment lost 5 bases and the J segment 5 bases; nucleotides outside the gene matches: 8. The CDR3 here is CASSQRTGMDEQYF. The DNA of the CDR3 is TGTGCCAGCAGTCAAAGGACAGGGATGGACGAGCAGTACTTC.

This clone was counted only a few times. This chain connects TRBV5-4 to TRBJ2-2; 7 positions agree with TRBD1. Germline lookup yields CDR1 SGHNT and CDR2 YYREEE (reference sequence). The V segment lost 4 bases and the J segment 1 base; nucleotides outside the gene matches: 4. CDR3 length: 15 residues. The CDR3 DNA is TGTGCCAGCAGCACCAGACAGGGGAACACCGGGGAGCTGTTTTTT. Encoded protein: CASSTRQGNTGELFF. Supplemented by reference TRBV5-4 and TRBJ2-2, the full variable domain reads ETGVTQSPTHLIKTRGQQVTLRCSSQSGHNTVSWYQQALGQGPQFIFQYYREEENGRGNFPPRFSGLQFPNYSSELNVNALELDDSALYLCASSTRQGNTGELFFGEGSRLTVL.

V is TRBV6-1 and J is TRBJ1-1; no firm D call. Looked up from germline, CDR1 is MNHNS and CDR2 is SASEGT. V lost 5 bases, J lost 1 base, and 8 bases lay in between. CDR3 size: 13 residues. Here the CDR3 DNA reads TGTGCCAGCAGTACAACAGCGAACACTGAAGCTTTCTTT. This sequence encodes CASSTTANTEAFF.

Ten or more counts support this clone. The CDR3 loop is CASSSHRDGGNQPQHF. As DNA, the CDR3 is TGTGCCAGCAGTTCCCACAGGGATGGGGGCAATCAGCCCCAGCATTTT. The chain is built from TRBV27 and TRBJ1-5; D is perhaps TRBD1 (6 bases). Germline CDR1 is MNHEY and CDR2 is SMNVEV (reference sequence). V lost 4 bases and J 2 bases, leaving 15 bases between the germline ends. The CDR3 has 16 amino acids.

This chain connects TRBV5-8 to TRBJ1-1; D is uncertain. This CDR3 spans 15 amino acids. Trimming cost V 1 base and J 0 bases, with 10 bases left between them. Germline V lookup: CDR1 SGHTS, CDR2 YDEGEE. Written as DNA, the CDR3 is TGTGCCAGCAGCTTGTTAGGTCAGGTGAACACTGAAGCTTTCTTT. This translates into CASSLLGQVNTEAFF.

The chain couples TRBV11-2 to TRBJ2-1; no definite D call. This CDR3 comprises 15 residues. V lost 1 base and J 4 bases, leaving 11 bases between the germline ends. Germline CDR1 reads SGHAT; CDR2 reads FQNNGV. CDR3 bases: TGTGCCAGCAGCTTAGGGGCAGGTCCTTACAATGAGCAGTTCTTC. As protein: CASSLGAGPYNEQFF.

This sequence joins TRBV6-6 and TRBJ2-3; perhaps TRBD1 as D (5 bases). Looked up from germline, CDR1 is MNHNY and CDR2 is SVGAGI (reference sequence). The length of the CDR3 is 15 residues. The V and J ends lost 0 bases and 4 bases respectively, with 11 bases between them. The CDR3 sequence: CASSYSRALSDTQYF. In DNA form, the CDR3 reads TGTGCCAGCAGTTACTCCAGGGCGTTATCAGATACGCAGTATTTT.

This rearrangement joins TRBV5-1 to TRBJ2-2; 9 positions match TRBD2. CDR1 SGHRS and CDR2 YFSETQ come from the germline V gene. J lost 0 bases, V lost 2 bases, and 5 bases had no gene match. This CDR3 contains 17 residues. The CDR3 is CASSLVSGGSNTGELFF. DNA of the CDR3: TGCGCCAGCAGCTTAGTTAGCGGGGGATCGAACACCGGGGAGCTGTTTTTT.

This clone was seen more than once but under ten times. CDR3 amino acids: CASRDSAVNEQFF. The CDR3 DNA sequence: TGCGCCAGCCGGGACTCGGCCGTCAATGAGCAGTTCTTC. The chain joins TRBV5-1 to TRBJ2-1, with D perhaps TRBD2 (6 bases). Germline assignment: CDR1 SGHRS and CDR2 YFSETQ. The CDR3 covers 13 residues. Trimming removed 7 bases at V and 6 bases at J, with 14 bases between. Drawing the rest from reference TRBV5-1 and TRBJ2-1, the complete variable domain is KAGVTQTPRYLIKTRGQQVTLSCSPISGHRSVSWYQQTPGQGLQFLFEYFSETQRNKGNFPGRFSGRQFSNSRSEMNVSTLELGDSALYLCASRDSAVNEQFFGPGTRLTVL.

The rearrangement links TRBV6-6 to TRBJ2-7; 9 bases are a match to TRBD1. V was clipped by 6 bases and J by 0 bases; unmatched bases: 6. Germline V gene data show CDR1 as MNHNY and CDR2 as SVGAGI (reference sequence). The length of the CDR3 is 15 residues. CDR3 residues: CASSPGTGSSYEQYF. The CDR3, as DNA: TGTGCCAGCAGCCCCGGGACAGGGAGCTCCTACGAGCAGTACTTC.

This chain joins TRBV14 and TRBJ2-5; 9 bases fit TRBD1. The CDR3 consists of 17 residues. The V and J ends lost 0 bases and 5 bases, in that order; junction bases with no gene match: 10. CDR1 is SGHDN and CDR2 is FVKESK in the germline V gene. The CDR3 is CASSQDDRGSRRETQYF. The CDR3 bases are TGTGCCAGCAGCCAAGACGACAGGGGGTCGCGACGCGAGACCCAGTACTTC.

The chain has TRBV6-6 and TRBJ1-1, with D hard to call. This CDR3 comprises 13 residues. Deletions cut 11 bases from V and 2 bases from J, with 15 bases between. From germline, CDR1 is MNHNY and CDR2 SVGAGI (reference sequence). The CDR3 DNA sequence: TGTGCCCTGTCAGAATTTTTTAACACTGAAGCTTTCTTT. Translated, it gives CALSEFFNTEAFF.

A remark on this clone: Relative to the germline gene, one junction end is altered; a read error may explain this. CDR3 nucleotides: TGTGCCAGTAGTATGAACGGGAATAGCAATCAGCCCCAGAATTTT. Amino acid sequence: CASSMNGNSNQPQNF. This sequence joins TRBV19 and TRBJ1-5; D gene ambiguous. Germline-derived CDR1 and CDR2 are LNHDA and SQIVND (reference sequence). This CDR3 is 15 amino acids long.

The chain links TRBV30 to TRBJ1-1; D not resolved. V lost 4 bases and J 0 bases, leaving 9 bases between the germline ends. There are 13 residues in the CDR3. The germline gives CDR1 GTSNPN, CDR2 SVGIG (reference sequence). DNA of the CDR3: TGTGCCTGGACCCCAGGCCTGAACACTGAAGCTTTCTTT. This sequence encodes CAWTPGLNTEAFF.